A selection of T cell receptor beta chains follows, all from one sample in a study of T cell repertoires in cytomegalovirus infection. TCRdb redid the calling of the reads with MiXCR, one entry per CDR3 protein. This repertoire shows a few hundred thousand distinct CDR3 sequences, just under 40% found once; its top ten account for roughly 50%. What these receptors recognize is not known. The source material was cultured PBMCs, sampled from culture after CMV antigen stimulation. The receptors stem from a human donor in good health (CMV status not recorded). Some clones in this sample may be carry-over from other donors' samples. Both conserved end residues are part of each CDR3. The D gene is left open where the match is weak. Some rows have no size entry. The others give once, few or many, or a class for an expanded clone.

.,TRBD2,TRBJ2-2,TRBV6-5,CASSARGGSNTGELFF,TGTGCCAGCAGTGCCCGCGGGGGATCGAACACCGGGGAGCTGTTTTTT
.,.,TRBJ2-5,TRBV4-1,CASSQVLASETQYF,TGCGCCAGCAGCCAAGTTCTAGCATCAGAGACCCAGTACTTC
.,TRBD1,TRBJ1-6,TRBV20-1,CSAKTGDGLSRGSPLHF,TGCAGTGCCAAGACAGGGGACGGGTTGTCCCGGGGTTCACCCCTCCACTTT
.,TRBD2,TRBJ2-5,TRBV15,CATSNPTAGGLETQYF,TGTGCCACCAGCAACCCCACCGCGGGGGGTCTAGAGACCCAGTACTTC
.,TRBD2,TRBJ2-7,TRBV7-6,CASSPPPSGGNEQYF,TGTGCCAGCAGCCCCCCCCCTAGCGGGGGGAACGAGCAGTACTTC
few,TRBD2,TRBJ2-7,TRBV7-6,CASSAIAGGHEQYF,TGTGCCAGCAGCGCCATAGCGGGAGGGCACGAGCAGTACTTC
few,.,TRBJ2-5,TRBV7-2,CASSLGLRSGPPETQYF,TGTGCCAGCAGCTTAGGTCTGCGTAGCGGTCCCCCGGAGACCCAGTACTTC
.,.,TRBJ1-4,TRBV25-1,CASTSDSSPNEKLFF,TGTGCCAGCACTTCAGACAGCTCTCCTAATGAAAAACTGTTTTTT
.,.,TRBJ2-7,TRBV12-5,CASGLPTPAFYEQYF,TGTGCTAGTGGTTTGCCGACACCGGCTTTTTACGAGCAGTACTTC
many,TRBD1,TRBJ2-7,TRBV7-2,CASSPRQGGYEQYF,TGTGCCAGCAGCCCGCGACAGGGGGGCTACGAGCAGTACTTC
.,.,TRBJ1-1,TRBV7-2,CASSSRKGSSEAFF,TGTGCCAGCAGCTCGCGAAAGGGATCCTCTGAAGCTTTCTTT
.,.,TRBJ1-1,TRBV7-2,CASSSGVIAGTEAFF,TGTGCCAGCAGCTCGGGAGTCATTGCAGGCACTGAAGCTTTCTTT
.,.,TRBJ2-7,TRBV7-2,CASSLDRQKAYEQYF,TGTGCCAGCAGCTTAGATAGACAGAAAGCCTACGAGCAGTACTTC
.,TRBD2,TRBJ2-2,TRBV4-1,CASSPKGLGMNTGELFF,TGCGCCAGCAGCCCTAAAGGACTAGGGATGAACACCGGGGAGCTGTTTTTT
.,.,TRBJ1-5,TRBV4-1,CASSPFGGANQPQHF,TGCGCCAGCAGCCCTTTTGGTGGTGCGAATCAGCCCCAGCATTTT
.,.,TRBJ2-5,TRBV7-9,CASSLSRQGSQETQYF,TGTGCCAGCAGCCTGAGCCGGCAGGGCTCCCAAGAGACCCAGTACTTC
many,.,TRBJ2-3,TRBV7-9,CASSQSGLTQYF,TGTGCCAGCAGCCAGTCCGGACTTACGCAGTATTTT
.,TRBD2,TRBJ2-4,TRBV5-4,CASSLRGVPNIQYF,TGTGCCAGCAGCCTCCGGGGGGTCCCAAACATTCAGTACTTC
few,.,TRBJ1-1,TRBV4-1,CASSQKYRRFEAFF,TGCGCCAGCAGCCAAAAGTACCGGCGTTTTGAAGCTTTCTTT
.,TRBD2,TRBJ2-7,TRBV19,CASSPPGRETYEQYF,TGTGCCAGTAGTCCCCCCGGGCGGGAGACCTACGAGCAGTACTTC
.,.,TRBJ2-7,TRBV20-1,CSAREGGVPEQYF,TGCAGTGCTAGAGAGGGCGGCGTTCCCGAGCAGTACTTC
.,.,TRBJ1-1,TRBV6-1,CASIFSITANTEAFF,TGTGCCAGCATTTTTAGCATTACAGCAAACACTGAAGCTTTCTTT
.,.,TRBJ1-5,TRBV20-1,CSASRIANGDNQPQHF,TGCAGTGCTAGTCGGATTGCGAACGGTGACAATCAGCCCCAGCATTTT
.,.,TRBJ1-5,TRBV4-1,CASSQDPAGANQPQHF,TGCGCCAGCAGCCAAGATCCCGCAGGGGCAAATCAGCCCCAGCATTTT
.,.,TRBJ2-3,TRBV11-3,CASSLYRGAQYF,TGTGCCAGCAGCTTATACCGGGGCGCGCAGTATTTT
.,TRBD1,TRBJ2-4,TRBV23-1,CASSKGAKRIQYF,TGCGCCAGCAGCAAGGGGGCTAAACGAATTCAGTACTTC
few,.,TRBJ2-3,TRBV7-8,CASSLRGWTDTQYF,TGTGCCAGCAGCTTAAGGGGTTGGACAGATACGCAGTATTTT
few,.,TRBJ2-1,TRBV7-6,CASSSMAQLSGEQFF,TGTGCCAGCAGCTCGATGGCACAGTTAAGCGGTGAGCAGTTCTTC
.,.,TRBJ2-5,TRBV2,CASSLYSGGETQYF,TGTGCCAGCAGTTTATACTCGGGCGGGGAGACCCAGTACTTC
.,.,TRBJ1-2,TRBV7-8,CASSLRNNYGYTF,TGTGCCAGCAGCCTAAGGAATAACTATGGCTACACCTTC
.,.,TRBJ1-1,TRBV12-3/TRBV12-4,CASNDPNTEAFF,TGTGCCAGCAACGACCCAAACACTGAAGCTTTCTTT
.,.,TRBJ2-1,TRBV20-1,CSARVTGRSVGEQFF,TGCAGTGCTAGAGTAACGGGACGGAGCGTCGGGGAGCAGTTCTTC
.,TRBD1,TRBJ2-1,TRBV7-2,CASSLERGTGVNEQFF,TGTGCCAGCAGCTTAGAGAGGGGGACAGGGGTGAATGAGCAGTTCTTC
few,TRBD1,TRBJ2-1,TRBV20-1,CSARDWDRGRNEQFF,TGCAGTGCTAGAGATTGGGACAGGGGGAGGAATGAGCAGTTCTTC
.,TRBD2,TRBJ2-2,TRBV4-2,CASSPRLARNTGELFF,TGTGCCAGCAGTCCCCGACTAGCGAGGAACACCGGGGAGCTGTTTTTT
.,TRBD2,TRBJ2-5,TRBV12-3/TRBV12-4,CASSGTPGGSQYF,TGTGCCAGCAGTGGGACTCCGGGGGGGTCCCAGTACTTC
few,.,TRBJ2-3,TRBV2,CASSPHPIRASTDTQYF,TGTGCCAGCAGTCCACACCCGATCAGGGCGAGCACAGATACGCAGTATTTT
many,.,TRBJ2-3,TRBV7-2,CASSLGLLDTQYF,TGTGCCAGCAGCTTAGGGTTACTAGATACGCAGTATTTT
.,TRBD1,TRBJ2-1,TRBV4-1,CASSQAGTVNEQFF,TGCGCCAGCAGCCAAGCCGGGACAGTCAATGAGCAGTTCTTC
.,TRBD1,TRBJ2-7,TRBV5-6,CASSLVRQGIYEQYF,TGTGCCAGCAGCTTAGTGCGACAGGGAATCTACGAGCAGTACTTC
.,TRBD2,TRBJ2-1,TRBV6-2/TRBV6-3,CASIRLAGGINEQFF,TGTGCCAGCATCCGACTAGCGGGAGGAATAAATGAGCAGTTCTTC
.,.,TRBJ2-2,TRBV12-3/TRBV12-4,CATLPPRDPNTGELFF,TGTGCCACCCTCCCCCCCCGGGACCCCAACACCGGGGAGCTGTTTTTT
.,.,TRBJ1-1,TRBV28,CASKGLGGIHTEAFF,TGTGCCAGCAAGGGCCTAGGGGGGATCCACACTGAAGCTTTCTTT
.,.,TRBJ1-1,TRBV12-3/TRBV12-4,CASRAQGDLKAFF,TGTGCCAGCAGAGCACAGGGAGATTTGAAAGCTTTCTTT
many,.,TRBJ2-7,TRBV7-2,CASSKNRVYEQYF,TGTGCCAGCAGCAAAAACAGGGTCTACGAGCAGTACTTC
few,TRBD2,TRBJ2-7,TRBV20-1,CSASRTRGTSYEQYF,TGCAGTGCTTCTCGGACTAGAGGGACCTCCTACGAGCAGTACTTC
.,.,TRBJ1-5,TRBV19,CASSETGVGNQPQHF,TGTGCCAGTAGTGAGACCGGGGTCGGGAATCAGCCCCAGCATTTT
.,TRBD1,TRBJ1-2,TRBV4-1,CASSPLGGTGGAYGYTF,TGCGCCAGCAGCCCCCTCGGAGGGACAGGGGGCGCCTATGGCTACACCTTC
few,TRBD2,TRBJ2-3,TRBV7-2,CASNQAGWGTDTQYF,TGTGCCAGCAACCAAGCGGGGTGGGGCACAGATACGCAGTATTTT
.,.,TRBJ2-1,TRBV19,CASSPMDGFLAYNEQFF,TGTGCCAGTAGTCCCATGGACGGCTTTCTCGCATACAATGAGCAGTTCTTC
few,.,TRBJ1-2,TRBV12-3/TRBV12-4,CASSWSDSGDGYTF,TGTGCCAGCAGTTGGTCTGACTCGGGGGATGGCTACACCTTC
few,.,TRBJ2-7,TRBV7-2,CASSPRGARGEQYF,TGTGCCAGCAGCCCCCGGGGGGCTAGGGGAGAGCAGTACTTC
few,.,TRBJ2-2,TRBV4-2,CASSQAVVAGFRELFF,TGTGCCAGCAGCCAAGCGGTAGTAGCCGGGTTTCGGGAGCTGTTTTTT
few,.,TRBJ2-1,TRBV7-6,CASSPPGPNNEQFF,TGTGCCAGCAGCCCCCCCGGACCGAACAATGAGCAGTTCTTC
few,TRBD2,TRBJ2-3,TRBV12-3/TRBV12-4,CASSLAGVSMWTDTQYF,TGTGCCAGCAGCCTAGCGGGGGTGTCTATGTGGACAGATACGCAGTATTTT